The clone carrying this T cell receptor beta chain showed up just once. 13 Jbeta primers and 60 Vbeta primers were used for the PCR. The method was immunoSEQ multiplex PCR; TCRdb's version includes in-frame clones alone and lacks a portion of them. The data contain 160,000 or so clones, roughly 79% of them singletons. The data originate from a study of cytomegalovirus exposure and HLA in healthy donors. Germline-derived CDR1 and CDR2 are SGHNT and YYREEE (reference sequence). This CDR3 is 14 amino acids long. V lost 1 base and J 4 bases, leaving 10 bases between the germline ends. The sample consisted of PBMCs. This chain joins TRBV5-4 and TRBJ2-3; the D gene is possibly TRBD1 (5 bases). The clonotype comes from a woman aged 40 to 50 in good health and CMV-seronegative. CDR3 nucleotides: TGTGCCAGCAGCTTGCAAGGGGTTCCAGATACGCAGTATTTT. Translating it yields CASSLQGVPDTQYF.